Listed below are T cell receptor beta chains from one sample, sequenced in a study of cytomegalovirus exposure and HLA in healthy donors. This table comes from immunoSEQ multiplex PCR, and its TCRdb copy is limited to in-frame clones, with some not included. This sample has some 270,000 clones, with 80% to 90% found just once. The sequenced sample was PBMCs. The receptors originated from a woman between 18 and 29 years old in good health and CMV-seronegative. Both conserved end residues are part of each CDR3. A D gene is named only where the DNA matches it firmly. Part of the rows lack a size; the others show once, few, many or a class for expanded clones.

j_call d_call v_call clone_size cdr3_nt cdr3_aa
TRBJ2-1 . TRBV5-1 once TGCGCCAGCAGCTCCGAACAGACAGGTAACAATGAGCAGTTCTTC CASSSEQTGNNEQFF
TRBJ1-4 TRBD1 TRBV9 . TGTGCCAGCAGCGTAGAGGCAGGGGGTCGAGAAAAACTGTTTTTT CASSVEAGGREKLFF
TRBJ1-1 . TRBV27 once TGTGCCAGCAGTTCCCCGACAGAAGGATCCACTGAAGCTTTCTTT CASSSPTEGSTEAFF
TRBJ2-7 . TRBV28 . TGTGCCACCCGGAAGCGACCCACCCATTCCTACGAGCAGTACTTC CATRKRPTHSYEQYF
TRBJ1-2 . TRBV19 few TGTGCCAGTAGTCAGGTGGAGGCAGCTAACTATGGCTACACCTTC CASSQVEAANYGYTF
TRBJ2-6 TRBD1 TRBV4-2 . TGTGCCAGCAGCCAAGCCACCGGGACAGGGGGCTCTGGGGCCAACGTCCTGACTTTC CASSQATGTGGSGANVLTF
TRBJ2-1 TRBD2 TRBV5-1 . TGCGCCAGCAGCCGACTAGCGGGGTCATACAATGAGCAGTTCTTC CASSRLAGSYNEQFF
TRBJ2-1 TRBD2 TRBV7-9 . TGTGCCAGCAGCTTAGGACTAGCGGGGAATTACAATGAGCAGTTCTTC CASSLGLAGNYNEQFF
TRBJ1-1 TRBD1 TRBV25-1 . TGTGCCAGCAGTGCCCGGACAGGGAGGAACACTGAAGCTTTCTTT CASSARTGRNTEAFF
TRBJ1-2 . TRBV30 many TGTGCCTGGGACAGGCTGGGCTATGGCTACACCTTC CAWDRLGYGYTF
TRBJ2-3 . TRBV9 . TGTGCCAGCAGCGCCTCGGGGGTTTACACAGATACGCAGTATTTT CASSASGVYTDTQYF
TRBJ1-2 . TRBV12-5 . TGTGCTAGTGGTTTGCCCCGGGGGGGCAACTATGGCTACACCTTC CASGLPRGGNYGYTF
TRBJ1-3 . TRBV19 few TGTGCCAGTAGGCGGGGCTCTGGAAACACCATATATTTT CASRRGSGNTIYF
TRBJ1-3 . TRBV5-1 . TGCGCCAGCAGCTTGGGGCAGGGTGGAAACACCATATATTTT CASSLGQGGNTIYF
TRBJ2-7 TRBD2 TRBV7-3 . TGTGCCAGCAGCTTAGGACCCCCGACTAGCGGGGCTACCTACGAGCAGTACTTC CASSLGPPTSGATYEQYF
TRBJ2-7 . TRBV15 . TGTGCCACCAGCAGAGATAGGACAGCTTTTTCCTACGAGCAGTACTTC CATSRDRTAFSYEQYF
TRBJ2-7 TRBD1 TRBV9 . TGTGCCAGCAGCGTAGATACAGGGGGATTCTACGAGCAGTACTTC CASSVDTGGFYEQYF
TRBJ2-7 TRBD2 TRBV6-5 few TGTGCCAGCAGGGATAGCGGGGGGGCCGCCGAGCAGTACTTC CASRDSGGAAEQYF
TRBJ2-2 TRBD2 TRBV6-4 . TGTGCCAGCAGTGACTCCGGGCTAGCGGGGGCAACCGGGGAGCTGTTTTTT CASSDSGLAGATGELFF
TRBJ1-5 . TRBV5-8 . TGTGCCAGCAGCCGTCGAGGGCCCCAGCATTTT CASSRRGPQHF
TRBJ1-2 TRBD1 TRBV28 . TGTGCCAGCAGATCGACCAAACAGGGGGTCCGCTATGGCTACACCTTC CASRSTKQGVRYGYTF
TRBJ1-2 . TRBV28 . TGTGCCAGCAGTTTGTCAGGGCCCTATGGCTACACCTTC CASSLSGPYGYTF
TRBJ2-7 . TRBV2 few TGTGCCAGCAGCCCTACAGGGTGGTCCCTCTACGAGCAGTACTTC CASSPTGWSLYEQYF
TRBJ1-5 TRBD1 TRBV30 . TGTGCCTGGAGTCCTCGGACAGGGGGGAGATGGAATCAGCCCCAGCATTTT CAWSPRTGGRWNQPQHF
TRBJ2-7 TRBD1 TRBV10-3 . TGTGCCATCAACGACGGGACAGGGGGTTACGAGCAGTACTTC CAINDGTGGYEQYF
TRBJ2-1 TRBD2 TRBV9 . TGTGCCAGCAGCGAAACCCTTAGCGGGAGGGCCCGCGTTGAGCAGTTCTTC CASSETLSGRARVEQFF
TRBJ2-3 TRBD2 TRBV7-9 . TGTGCCAGCAGCTTAGGGGACTTAGCGGGCTCAGATACGCAGTATTTT CASSLGDLAGSDTQYF
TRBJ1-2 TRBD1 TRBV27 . TGTGCCAGCAGACTCGACAGGGGGAGTAGTGGCTACACCTTC CASRLDRGSSGYTF
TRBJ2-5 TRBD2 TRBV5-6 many TGTGCCAGCAGCGAGTTAGCGGGGGGAGAGACCCAGTACTTC CASSELAGGETQYF
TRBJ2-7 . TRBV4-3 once TGCGCCAGCAGCCAGACGACAGGAACCTACGAGCAGTACTTC CASSQTTGTYEQYF
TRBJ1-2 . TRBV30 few TGTGCCTGGACGTCGCTTGCGGGTCCCTACACCTTC CAWTSLAGPYTF
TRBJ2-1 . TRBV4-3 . TGCGCCAGCAGCCAAGATAGTAATGAGCAGTTCTTC CASSQDSNEQFF
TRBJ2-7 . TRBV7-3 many TGTGCCAGCAGCTTATTGTCAGGGGTAGCCTACGAGCAGTACTTC CASSLLSGVAYEQYF
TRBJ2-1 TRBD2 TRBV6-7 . TGTGCCAGCAGTTACCGTGGGGGGACTAGCGGATTCTACAATGAGCAGTTCTTC CASSYRGGTSGFYNEQFF
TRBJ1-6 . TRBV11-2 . TGTGCCAGCAGCCCTCACAGGTATAATTCACCCCTCCACTTT CASSPHRYNSPLHF
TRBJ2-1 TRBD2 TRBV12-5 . TGTGCTAGTGGTTTGGGCCTATCGACCCTGACTAGCGGGAGGAGGAATGAGCAGTTCTTC CASGLGLSTLTSGRRNEQFF
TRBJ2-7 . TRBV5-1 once TGCGCCAGCAGCTTGAGAGGGCGGAATTCCTACGAGCAGTACTTC CASSLRGRNSYEQYF
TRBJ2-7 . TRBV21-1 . TGTGCCAGCAGTCGGACAGGTCTGGCCTACGAGCAGTACTTC CASSRTGLAYEQYF
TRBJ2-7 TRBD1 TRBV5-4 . TGTGCCAGCAGCTTGGCTATGACAGGGTACGAGCAGTACTTC CASSLAMTGYEQYF
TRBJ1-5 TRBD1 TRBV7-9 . TGTGCCAGCAGCGGACAGGCAAAGGGCAATCAGCCCCAGCATTTT CASSGQAKGNQPQHF
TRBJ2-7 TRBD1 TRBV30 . TGTGCCTGGAGACTTGAGTTCGGGACAGGAACCTACGAGCAGTACTTC CAWRLEFGTGTYEQYF
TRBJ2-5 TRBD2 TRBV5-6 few TGTGCCAGCAGCATGCTAGCGGGAGTACAAGAGACCCAGTACTTC CASSMLAGVQETQYF
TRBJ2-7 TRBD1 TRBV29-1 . TGCAGCGCCCGGGACAGTCAAGTTTCCTACGAGCAGTACTTC CSARDSQVSYEQYF
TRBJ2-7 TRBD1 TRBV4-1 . TGCGCCAGCAGCCAGCCCCCGGGACAGGGGATCTACGAGCAGTACTTC CASSQPPGQGIYEQYF
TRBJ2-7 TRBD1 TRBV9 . TGTGCCAGCAGCCCACAGGGGGAAGAAGGCTACGAGCAGTACTTC CASSPQGEEGYEQYF